Below are 19 T cell receptor beta chains sequenced from a single sample in a study of blood T cells in healthy people across ages. Primed by a sample-barcoded 5' primer and a J-beta primer mix, a second PCR proceeded for 7 to 11 cycles. TCRdb re-called the 5' RACE reads through MiXCR, storing one row per CDR3 protein. The sample consists of about 1.4 million distinct CDR3 sequences, approximately 59% of them appearing once. The specimen sequenced was blood. The receptor set was obtained from a young man in good health.

The genes are TRBV29-1 and TRBJ2-3; D unresolved. Looked up from germline, CDR1 is SQVTM and CDR2 is ANQGSEA. Trimming cost V 5 bases and J 6 bases, with 9 bases left between them. There are 11 residues in the CDR3. CDR3 loop: CSVKVLDTQYF. The CDR3 region has the DNA TGCAGCGTTAAGGTTCTTGATACGCAGTATTTT.

CDR3 nucleotide sequence: TGTGCCAGCAGTCCCGACCTAGCGGGGGGGCCTAATGAGCAGTTCTTC. Protein product: CASSPDLAGGPNEQFF. The chain is built from TRBV28 and TRBJ2-1; TRBD2 agrees at 12 bases. The length of the CDR3 is 16 residues. The trim removed 5 bases at V and 7 bases at J, leaving 9 bases unmatched. The germline V gene has CDR1 MDHEN and CDR2 SYDVKM.

The chain uses TRBV12-3 or TRBV12-4 and TRBJ2-1; D is uncertain. Trimming took 4 bases from V and 2 from J, leaving 18 bases between them. The CDR3 is 17 residues long. The CDR3 protein is CASSSPPQNSPYNEQFF. The CDR3 nucleotides read TGTGCCAGCAGTTCCCCCCCTCAGAATAGCCCCTACAATGAGCAGTTCTTC.

V usage is TRBV11-2 and J usage is TRBJ2-2, with a possible D match to TRBD2 (5 bases). From germline, CDR1 is SGHAT and CDR2 FQNNGV. There are 16 residues in the CDR3. The V end lost 3 bases, the J end lost 0 bases, and 11 bases lay between the germline ends. The CDR3 DNA follows: TGTGCCAGCAGCTTCCGCGCGGGCGCGAACACCGGGGAGCTGTTTTTT. It translates to CASSFRAGANTGELFF.

This clonotype was detected only a few times. This chain connects TRBV5-1 to TRBJ2-7, with TRBD2 matching over 10 bases. TRBJ2-5 explains the end of the DNA better; the J call may be wrong. Looked up from germline, CDR1 is SGHRS and CDR2 is YFSETQ. The CDR3 runs 19 residues. The CDR3 region is CASSLRFWASGSSIETQYF. The CDR3 DNA reads as TGCGCCAGCAGCTTGAGGTTTTGGGCTAGCGGGAGTTCAATTGAGACCCAGTACTTC.

V is TRBV9 and J is TRBJ2-7; D possibly corresponds to TRBD2 (6 bases). V dropped 4 bases and J dropped 3 bases, with 14 bases sitting between them. CDR1 and CDR2 from the germline V gene are SGDLS and YYNGEE. This CDR3 is 14 amino acids long. The CDR3 loop reads CASSRLSSGYEQYF. For the CDR3, the DNA is TGTGCCAGCAGCCGTCTGAGTAGCGGCTACGAGCAGTACTTC.

The chain joins TRBV3-1 to TRBJ1-2; D is perhaps TRBD1 (5 bases). CDR3 length equals 15 residues. Germline CDR1 reads LGHDT; CDR2 reads YNNKEL (reference sequence). Trimming removed 0 bases from V and 6 bases from J, with 14 bases in between. The CDR3 DNA follows: TGTGCCAGCAGCCAAGAGCGGGGGAGATACAATGGCTACACCTTC. Translating gives CASSQERGRYNGYTF. Supplemented by reference TRBV3-1 and TRBJ1-2, the full variable domain reads DTAVSQTPKYLVTQMGNDKSIKCEQNLGHDTMYWYKQDSKKFLKIMFSYNNKELIINETVPNRFSPKSPDKAHLNLHINSLELGDSAVYFCASSQERGRYNGYTFGSGTRLTVV.

In its sample, this clonotype was seen a few times. This chain uses TRBV12-3 or TRBV12-4 with TRBJ2-5; no reliable D call. The CDR3 has 14 residues. The ends were cut back, 4 bases at V and 4 bases at J, with 13 bases in the middle. CDR3 nucleotides: TGTGCCAGCAGTTGGTCCTCGTTTGTAGAGACCCAGTACTTC. Protein product: CASSWSSFVETQYF.

The rearrangement joins TRBV7-9 to TRBJ2-4; no reliable D call. The end of the DNA is better explained by TRBJ2-7, so the J call may be wrong. The CDR3 extends over 13 amino acids. CDR1 is SEHNR, CDR2 FQNEAQ, per germline (reference sequence). The CDR3 reads CASSYNWADEQYF. CDR3 bases: TGTGCCAGCAGCTATAATTGGGCCGACGAGCAGTACTTC.

CDR3 region: CASSYSLDRVYYEQYF. The CDR3 nucleotides read TGTGCCAGCAGTTACTCCCTTGACAGGGTATACTACGAGCAGTACTTC. This chain connects TRBV6-6 to TRBJ2-7; 7 bases match TRBD1. Germline lookup yields CDR1 MNHNY and CDR2 SVGAGI (reference sequence). V shed 0 bases, J shed 3 bases, and the junction held 8 bases outside the gene matches. The CDR3 runs 16 residues.

The chain combines TRBV10-3 with TRBJ2-3; perhaps TRBD1 as D (6 bases). Trimming cost V 5 bases and J 1 base, with 10 bases left between them. The germline V gene encodes CDR1 ENHRY and CDR2 SYGVKD. The CDR3 contains 14 residues. CDR3 coding DNA: TGTGCCATCAGTAGGGGGTTCGGCACAGATACGCAGTATTTT. It encodes CAISRGFGTDTQYF.

The chain employs TRBV13 and TRBJ2-1; unclear D gene. Germline values: CDR1 PRHDT, CDR2 FYEKMQ (reference sequence). The CDR3 has 15 residues. V lost 5 bases and J 4 bases, leaving 15 bases between the germline ends. The DNA for the CDR3 is TGTGCCAGCAGCGGCCGTTCCTTTACTTACAATGAGCAGTTCTTC. This codes for CASSGRSFTYNEQFF.

This clonotype was observed a few times. The chain joins TRBV6-6 to TRBJ1-5, with D possibly matching TRBD1 (6 bases). The CDR3 is 15 residues long. Germline V gene data show CDR1 as MNHNY and CDR2 as SVGAGI (reference sequence). Trimming removed 7 bases from V and 5 bases from J, with 18 bases in between. CDR3 coding DNA: TGTGCCAGCAATACCAGGGTCGAGGGGGATCAGCCCCAGCATTTT. Its protein is CASNTRVEGDQPQHF.

The J gene is TRBJ1-2, the V gene TRBV14; D unresolved. The V end was cut by 1 base, the J end by 5 bases, with 8 bases between. Germline V gene sequence: CDR1 SGHDN, CDR2 FVKESK. The CDR3 extends over 13 amino acids. Written as DNA, the CDR3 is TGTGCCAGCAGCCAAGTTCCCCCTTATGGCTACACCTTC. Translation gives CASSQVPPYGYTF.

There are a few counts of this clonotype. The rearrangement links TRBV11-2 to TRBJ1-2; TRBD1 is a possible D gene (6 bases). The ends were cut back, 3 bases at V and 8 bases at J, with 10 bases in the middle. The CDR3 has 12 residues. Germline values: CDR1 SGHAT, CDR2 FQNNGV. CDR3 in amino acids: CASSFSGAGYTF. In DNA, the CDR3 is TGTGCCAGCAGCTTCTCAGGGGCCGGCTACACCTTC.

The chain combines TRBV7-2 with TRBJ1-4; 10 bases map to TRBD1. The V segment lost 5 bases and the J segment 8 bases; nucleotides outside the gene matches: 17. Germline assignment: CDR1 SGHTA and CDR2 FQGNSA. The CDR3 sequence is 18 residues long. CDR3 in amino acids: CASSPGPGTGVGYEKLFF. In DNA form, the CDR3 reads TGTGCCAGCAGCCCAGGTCCCGGGACAGGGGTCGGGTACGAAAAACTGTTTTTT.

V usage is TRBV29-1 and J usage is TRBJ2-2, with D perhaps matching TRBD1 (6 bases). The CDR3 runs to 15 residues. Germline V gene lookup returns CDR1 SQVTM and CDR2 ANQGSEA. V gave up 7 bases and J gave up 0 bases, with 15 bases separating them. The CDR3 DNA sequence: TGCAGCGCCTCCGGGACACCTACGAACACCGGGGAGCTGTTTTTT. Encoded protein: CSASGTPTNTGELFF.

This clonotype has just a few counts. This chain joins TRBV10-3 and TRBJ1-2; 9 nucleotides match TRBD1. V trimming: 7 bases; J trimming: 2 bases; junction bases outside the gene matches: 8. Germline values: CDR1 ENHRY, CDR2 SYGVKD. The CDR3 totals 15 residues. Here the CDR3 reads CAITPSGQGNYGYTF. The CDR3 coding sequence is TGTGCCATCACCCCTTCGGGACAGGGAAACTATGGCTACACCTTC.

This clonotype was picked up a small number of times. V is TRBV12-3 or TRBV12-4 and J is TRBJ2-3; 11 nucleotides match TRBD2. CDR3 length equals 16 residues. Trimming at V came to 2 bases and at J to 2 bases, leaving 3 bases not matched to a gene. The CDR3 nucleotides are TGTGCCAGCAGTTTAAAACTAGCGGGAGACACAGATACGCAGTATTTT. Protein product: CASSLKLAGDTDTQYF.